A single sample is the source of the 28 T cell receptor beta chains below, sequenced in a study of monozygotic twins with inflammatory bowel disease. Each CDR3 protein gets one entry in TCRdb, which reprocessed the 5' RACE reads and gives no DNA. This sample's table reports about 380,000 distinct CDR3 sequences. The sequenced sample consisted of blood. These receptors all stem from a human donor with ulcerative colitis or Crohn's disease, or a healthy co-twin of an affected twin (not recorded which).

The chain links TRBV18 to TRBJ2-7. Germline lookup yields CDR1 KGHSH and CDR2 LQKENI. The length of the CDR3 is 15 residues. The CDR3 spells CASSPAGTLSYEQYF.

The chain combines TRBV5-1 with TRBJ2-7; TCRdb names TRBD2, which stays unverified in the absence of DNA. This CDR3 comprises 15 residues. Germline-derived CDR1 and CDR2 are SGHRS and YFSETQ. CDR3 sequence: CASSPSGLSSYEQYF.

The CDR3 sequence: CASSDSGGAADTQYF. This chain connects TRBV12-3 or TRBV12-4 to TRBJ2-3; TCRdb calls TRBD2, which cannot be checked without DNA. This CDR3 is built from 15 residues.

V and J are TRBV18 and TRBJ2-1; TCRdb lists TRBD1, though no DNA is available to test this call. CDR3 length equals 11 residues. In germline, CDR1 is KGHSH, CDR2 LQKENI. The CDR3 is CASSLDRGQFF.

The CDR3 spells CASSVEGLPTGELFF. The chain has TRBV9 and TRBJ2-2; TCRdb's D call of TRBD1 is untestable without DNA. Germline V CDR1 and CDR2: SGDLS, YYNGEE. CDR3 length: 15 residues.

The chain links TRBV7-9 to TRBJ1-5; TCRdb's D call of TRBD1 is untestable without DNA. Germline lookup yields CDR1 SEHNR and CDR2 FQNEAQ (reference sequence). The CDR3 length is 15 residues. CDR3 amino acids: CASSSTDRSNQPQHF.

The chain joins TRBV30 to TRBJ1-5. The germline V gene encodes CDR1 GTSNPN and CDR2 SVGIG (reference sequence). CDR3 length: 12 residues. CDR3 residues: CAWSPSNQPQHF.

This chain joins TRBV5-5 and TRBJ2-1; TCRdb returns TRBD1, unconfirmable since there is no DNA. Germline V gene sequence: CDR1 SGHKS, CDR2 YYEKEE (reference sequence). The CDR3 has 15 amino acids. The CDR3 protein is CASSLAGGYNNEQFF.

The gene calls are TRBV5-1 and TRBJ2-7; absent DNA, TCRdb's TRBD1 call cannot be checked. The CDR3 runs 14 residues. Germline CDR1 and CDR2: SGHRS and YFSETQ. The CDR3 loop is CASSFGQGGYEQYF.

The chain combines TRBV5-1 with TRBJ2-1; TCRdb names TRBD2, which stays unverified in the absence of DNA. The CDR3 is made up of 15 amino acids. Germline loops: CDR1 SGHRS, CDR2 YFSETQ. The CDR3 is CASRLGLARYNEQFF.

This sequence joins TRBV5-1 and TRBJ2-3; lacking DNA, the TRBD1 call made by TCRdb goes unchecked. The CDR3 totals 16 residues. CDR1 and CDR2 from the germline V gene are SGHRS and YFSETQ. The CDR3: CASSPEPGPITDTQYF.

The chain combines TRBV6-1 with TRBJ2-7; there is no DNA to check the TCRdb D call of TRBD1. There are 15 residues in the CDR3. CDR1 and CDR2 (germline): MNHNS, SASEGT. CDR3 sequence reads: CASRRGGTDSYEQYF.

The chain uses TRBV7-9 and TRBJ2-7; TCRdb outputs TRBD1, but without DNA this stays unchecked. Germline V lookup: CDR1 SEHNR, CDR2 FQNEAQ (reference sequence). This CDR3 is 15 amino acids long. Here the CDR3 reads CASSFGQGGSYEQYF.

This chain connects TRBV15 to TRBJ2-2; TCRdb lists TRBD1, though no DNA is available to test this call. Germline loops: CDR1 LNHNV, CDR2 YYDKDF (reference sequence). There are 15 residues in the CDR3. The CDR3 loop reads CATSIRLGETRELFF. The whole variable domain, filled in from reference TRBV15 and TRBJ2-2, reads DAMVIQNPRYQVTQFGKPVTLSCSQTLNHNVMYWYQQKSSQAPKLLFHYYDKDFNNEADTPDNFQSRRPNTSFCFLDIRSPGLGDTAMYLCATSIRLGETRELFFGEGSRLTVL.

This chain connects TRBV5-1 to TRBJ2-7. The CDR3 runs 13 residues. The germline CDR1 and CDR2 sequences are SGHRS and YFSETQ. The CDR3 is CASSSDNAYEQYF.

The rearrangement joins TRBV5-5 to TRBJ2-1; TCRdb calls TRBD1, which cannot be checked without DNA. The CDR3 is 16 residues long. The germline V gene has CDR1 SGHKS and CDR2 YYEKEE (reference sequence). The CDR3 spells CASSLAFPGGNNEQFF.

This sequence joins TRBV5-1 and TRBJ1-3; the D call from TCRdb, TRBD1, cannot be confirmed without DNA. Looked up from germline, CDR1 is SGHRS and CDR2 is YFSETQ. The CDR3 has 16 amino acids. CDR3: CASSLEDRPSGNTIYF.

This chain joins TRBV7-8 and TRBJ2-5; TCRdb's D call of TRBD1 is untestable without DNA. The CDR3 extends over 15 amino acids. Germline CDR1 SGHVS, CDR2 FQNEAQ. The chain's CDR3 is CASNGPGQLQETQYF.

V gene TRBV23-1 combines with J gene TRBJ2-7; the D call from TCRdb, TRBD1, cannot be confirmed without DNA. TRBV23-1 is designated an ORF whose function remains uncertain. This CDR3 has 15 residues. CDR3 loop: CASSSPDSVNYEQYF.

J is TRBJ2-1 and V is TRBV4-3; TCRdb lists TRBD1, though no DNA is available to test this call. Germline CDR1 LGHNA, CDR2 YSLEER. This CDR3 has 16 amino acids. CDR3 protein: CASSQDTGLGYNEQFF.

The CDR3 loop reads CASTRGTSDEKLFF. The chain employs TRBV9 and TRBJ1-4; TCRdb's D call of TRBD1 is untestable without DNA. Germline CDR1 SGDLS, CDR2 YYNGEE. CDR3 length: 14 amino acids.

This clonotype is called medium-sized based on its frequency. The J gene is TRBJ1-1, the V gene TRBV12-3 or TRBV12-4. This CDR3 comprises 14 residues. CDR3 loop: CASSLIVFGTEAFF.

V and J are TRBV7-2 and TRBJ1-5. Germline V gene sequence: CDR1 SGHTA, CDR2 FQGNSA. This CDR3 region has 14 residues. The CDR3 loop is CASSLMSLDQPQHF.

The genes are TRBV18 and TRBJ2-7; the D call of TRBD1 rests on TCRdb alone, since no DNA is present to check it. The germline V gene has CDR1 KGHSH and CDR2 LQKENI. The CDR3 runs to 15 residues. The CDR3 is CASSPGLDRAVEQYF.

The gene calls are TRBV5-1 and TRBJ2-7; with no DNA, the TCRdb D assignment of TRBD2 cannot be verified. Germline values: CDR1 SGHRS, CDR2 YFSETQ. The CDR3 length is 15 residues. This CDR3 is CASSITSGGPYEQYF.

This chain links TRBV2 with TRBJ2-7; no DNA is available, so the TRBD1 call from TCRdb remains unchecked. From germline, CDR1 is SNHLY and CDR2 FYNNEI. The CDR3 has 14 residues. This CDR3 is CASLEGVIFYEQYF.

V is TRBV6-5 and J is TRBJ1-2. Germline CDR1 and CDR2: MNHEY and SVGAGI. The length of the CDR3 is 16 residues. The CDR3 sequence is CASSYSGPPVNYGYTF.

The CDR3 is CASSPVESYNSPLHF. The rearrangement links TRBV11-2 to TRBJ1-6. This CDR3 region has 15 residues. From germline, CDR1 is SGHAT and CDR2 FQNNGV.